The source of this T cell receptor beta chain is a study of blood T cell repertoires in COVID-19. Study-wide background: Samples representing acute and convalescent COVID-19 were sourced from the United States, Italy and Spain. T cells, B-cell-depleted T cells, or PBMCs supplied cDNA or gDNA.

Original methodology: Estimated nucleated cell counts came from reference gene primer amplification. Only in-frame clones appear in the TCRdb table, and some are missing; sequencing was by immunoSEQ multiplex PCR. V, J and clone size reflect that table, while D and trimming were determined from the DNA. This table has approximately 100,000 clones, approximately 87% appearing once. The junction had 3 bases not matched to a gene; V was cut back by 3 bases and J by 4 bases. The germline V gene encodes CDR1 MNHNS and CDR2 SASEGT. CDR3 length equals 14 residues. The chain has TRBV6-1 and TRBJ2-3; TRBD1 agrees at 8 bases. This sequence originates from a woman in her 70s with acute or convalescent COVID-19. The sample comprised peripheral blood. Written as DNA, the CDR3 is TGTGCCAGCAGTGACGGACAGGGATCAGATACGCAGTATTTT. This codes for CASSDGQGSDTQYF.